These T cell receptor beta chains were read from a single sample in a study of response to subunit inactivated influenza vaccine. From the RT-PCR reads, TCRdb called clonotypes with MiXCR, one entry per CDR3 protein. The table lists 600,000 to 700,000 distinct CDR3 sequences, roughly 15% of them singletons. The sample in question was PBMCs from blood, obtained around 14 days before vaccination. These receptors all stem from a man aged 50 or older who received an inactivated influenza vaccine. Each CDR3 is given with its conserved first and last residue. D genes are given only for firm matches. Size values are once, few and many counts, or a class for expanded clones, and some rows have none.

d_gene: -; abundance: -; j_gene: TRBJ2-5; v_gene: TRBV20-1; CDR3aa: CSARVPGWQETQYF; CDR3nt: TGCAGTGCTAGAGTTCCGGGATGGCAAGAGACCCAGTACTTC
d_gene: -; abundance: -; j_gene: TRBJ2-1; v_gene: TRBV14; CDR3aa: CASSRRGRSYNEQFF; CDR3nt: TGTGCCAGCAGCCGGAGGGGCCGCTCCTACAATGAGCAGTTCTTC
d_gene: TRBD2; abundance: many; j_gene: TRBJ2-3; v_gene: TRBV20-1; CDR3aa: CSARDVLLAGNPSTDTQYF; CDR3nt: TGCAGTGCTAGAGATGTCTTACTAGCGGGAAACCCTAGCACAGATACGCAGTATTTT
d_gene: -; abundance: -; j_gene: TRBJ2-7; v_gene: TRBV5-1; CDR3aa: CASSYTASYEQYF; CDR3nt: TGCGCCAGCAGCTATACGGCCTCCTACGAGCAGTACTTC
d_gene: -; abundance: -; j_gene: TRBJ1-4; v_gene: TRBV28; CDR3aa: CASSFGTRTKKLFF; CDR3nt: TGTGCCAGCAGTTTCGGGACAAGAACAAAAAAACTGTTTTTT
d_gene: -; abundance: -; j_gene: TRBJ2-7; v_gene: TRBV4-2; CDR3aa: CASSQDIGSLYEQYF; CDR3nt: TGTGCCAGCAGCCAAGATATAGGTTCCCTCTACGAGCAGTACTTC
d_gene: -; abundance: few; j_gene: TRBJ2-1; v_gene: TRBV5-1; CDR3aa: CASSLGRRAVMSYNEQFF; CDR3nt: TGCGCCAGCAGCTTGGGGAGGAGGGCCGTAATGTCCTACAATGAGCAGTTCTTC
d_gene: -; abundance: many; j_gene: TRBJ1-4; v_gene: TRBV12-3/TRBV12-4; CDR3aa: CASSLTGTNEKLFF; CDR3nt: TGTGCCAGCAGTTTAACTGGGACTAATGAAAAACTGTTTTTT
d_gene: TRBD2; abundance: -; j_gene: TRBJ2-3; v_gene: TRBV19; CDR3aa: CASSSSGLAGTDTQYF; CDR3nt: TGTGCCAGTAGTTCCTCGGGACTAGCGGGAACAGATACGCAGTATTTT
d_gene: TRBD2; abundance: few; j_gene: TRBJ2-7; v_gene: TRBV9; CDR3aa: CASSSGLDGNYEQYF; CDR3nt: TGTGCCAGCAGCTCCGGACTAGACGGGAACTACGAGCAGTACTTC
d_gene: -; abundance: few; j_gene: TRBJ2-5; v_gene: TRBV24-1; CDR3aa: CATSETGSVTQYF; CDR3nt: TGTGCCACCAGTGAAACAGGGTCCGTGACCCAGTACTTC
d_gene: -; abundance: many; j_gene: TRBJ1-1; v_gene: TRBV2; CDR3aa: CASSSQGMNTEAFF; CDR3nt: TGTGCCAGCAGTTCACAGGGAATGAACACTGAAGCTTTCTTT
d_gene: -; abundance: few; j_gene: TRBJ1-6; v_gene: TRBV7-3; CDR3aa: CASSLDGVSNSPLHF; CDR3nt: TGTGCCAGCTCCCTGGACGGGGTTAGTAATTCACCCCTCCACTTT
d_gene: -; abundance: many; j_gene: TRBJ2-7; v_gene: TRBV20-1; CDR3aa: CSARDLGSYEQYF; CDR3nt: TGCAGTGCTAGAGATCTCGGCTCCTACGAGCAGTACTTC
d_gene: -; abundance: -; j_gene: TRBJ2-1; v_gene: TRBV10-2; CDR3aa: CASRLGAVSYNEQFF; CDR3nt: TGCGCCAGCAGATTAGGGGCGGTCTCCTACAATGAGCAGTTCTTC
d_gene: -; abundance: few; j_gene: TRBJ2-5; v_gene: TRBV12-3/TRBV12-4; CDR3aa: CASSLGLVSETQYF; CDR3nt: TGTGCCAGCAGTTTGGGGCTAGTAAGTGAGACCCAGTACTTC
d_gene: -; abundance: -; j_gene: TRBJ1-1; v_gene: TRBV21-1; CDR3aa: CASSKVQGNTEAFF; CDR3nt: TGTGCCAGCAGCAAAGTGCAGGGGAACACTGAAGCTTTCTTT
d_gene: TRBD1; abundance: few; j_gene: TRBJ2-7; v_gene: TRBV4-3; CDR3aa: CASSQAGQGGYEQYF; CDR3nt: TGCGCCAGCAGCCAAGCTGGACAGGGTGGCTACGAGCAGTACTTC
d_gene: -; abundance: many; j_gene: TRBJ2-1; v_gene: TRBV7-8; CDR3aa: CASSRALDEQFF; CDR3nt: TGTGCCAGCAGCCGCGCCTTGGATGAGCAGTTCTTC
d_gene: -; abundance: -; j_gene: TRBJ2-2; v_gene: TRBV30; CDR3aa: CAWSVPERTSGELFF; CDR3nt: TGTGCCTGGAGTGTACCGGAGCGGACGTCCGGGGAGCTGTTTTTT
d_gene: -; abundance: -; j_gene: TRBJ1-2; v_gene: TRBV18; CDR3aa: CASSPDLNYGYTF; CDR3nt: TGTGCCAGCTCACCCGATCTAAACTATGGCTACACCTTC
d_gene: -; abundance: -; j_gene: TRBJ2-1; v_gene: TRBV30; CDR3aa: CAGHTRQAYNEQFF; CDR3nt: TGTGCCGGACATACAAGACAGGCTTACAATGAGCAGTTCTTC
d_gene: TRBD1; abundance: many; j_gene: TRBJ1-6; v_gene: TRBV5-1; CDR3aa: CASSLTGEGSPLHF; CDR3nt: TGCGCCAGCAGTTTAACAGGGGAAGGTTCACCCCTCCACTTT
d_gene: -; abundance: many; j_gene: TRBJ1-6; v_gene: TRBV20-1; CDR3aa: CSANTGGAWNSPLHF; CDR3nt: TGCAGTGCTAACACGGGGGGCGCGTGGAATTCACCCCTCCACTTT
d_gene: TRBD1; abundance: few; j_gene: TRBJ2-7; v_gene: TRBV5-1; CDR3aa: CASSLVTGGREQYF; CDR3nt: TGCGCCAGCAGCTTGGTGACAGGGGGACGCGAGCAGTACTTC
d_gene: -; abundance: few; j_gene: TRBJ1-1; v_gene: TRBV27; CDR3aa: CASSPQRGNTEAFF; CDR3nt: TGTGCCAGCAGCCCTCAGAGAGGTAACACTGAAGCTTTCTTT
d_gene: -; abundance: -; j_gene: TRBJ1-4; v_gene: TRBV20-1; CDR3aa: CSARERVNEKLFF; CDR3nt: TGCAGTGCTAGAGAACGGGTTAATGAAAAACTGTTTTTT
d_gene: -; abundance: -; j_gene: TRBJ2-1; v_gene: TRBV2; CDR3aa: CASSRTTAGRDEQFF; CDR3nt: TGTGCCAGCAGTCGGACTACGGCCGGGCGCGATGAGCAGTTCTTC
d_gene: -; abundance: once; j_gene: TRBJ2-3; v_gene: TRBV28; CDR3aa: CAGSHTDPVPDTQYF; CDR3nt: TGTGCCGGCAGTCACACGGATCCGGTCCCAGATACGCAGTATTTT
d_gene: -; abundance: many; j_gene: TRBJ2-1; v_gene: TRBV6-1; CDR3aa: CASSESGKRPEFF; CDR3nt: TGTGCCAGCAGTGAATCGGGGAAAAGACCGGAGTTCTTC
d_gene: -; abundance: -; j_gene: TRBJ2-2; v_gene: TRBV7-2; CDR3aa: CASSSRTARNTGELFF; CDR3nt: TGTGCCAGCAGCTCCAGGACAGCCCGTAACACCGGGGAGCTGTTTTTT
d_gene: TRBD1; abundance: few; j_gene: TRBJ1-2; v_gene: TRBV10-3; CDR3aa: CAIRAGGGYGYTF; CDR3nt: TGTGCCATCAGGGCAGGGGGCGGCTATGGCTACACCTTC
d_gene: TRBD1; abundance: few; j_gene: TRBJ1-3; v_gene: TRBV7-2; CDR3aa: CASNTAGTGVDGNTIYF; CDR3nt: TGTGCCAGCAACACTGCTGGGACAGGGGTAGATGGAAACACCATATATTTT
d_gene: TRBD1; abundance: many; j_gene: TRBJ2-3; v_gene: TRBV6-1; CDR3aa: CASSPSGTGRTDTQYF; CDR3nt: TGTGCCAGCAGTCCTTCCGGGACAGGGAGGACAGATACGCAGTATTTT
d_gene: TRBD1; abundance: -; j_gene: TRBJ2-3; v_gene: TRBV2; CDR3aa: CASRLTGVRSDTQYF; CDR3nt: TGTGCCAGCAGATTGACAGGGGTCCGGTCAGATACGCAGTATTTT
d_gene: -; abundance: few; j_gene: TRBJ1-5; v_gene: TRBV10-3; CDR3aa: CAISSQVLQPQHF; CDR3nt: TGTGCCATCAGTAGTCAGGTTTTGCAGCCCCAGCATTTT
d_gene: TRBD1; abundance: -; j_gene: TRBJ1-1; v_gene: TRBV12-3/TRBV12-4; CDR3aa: CASSYDRGGMNTEAFF; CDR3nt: TGTGCCAGCAGTTATGACAGGGGCGGGATGAACACTGAAGCTTTCTTT
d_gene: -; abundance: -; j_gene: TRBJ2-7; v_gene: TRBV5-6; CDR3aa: CASSLDSHGTASYEQYF; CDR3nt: TGTGCCAGCAGCTTGGACAGCCACGGGACGGCCTCCTACGAGCAGTACTTC
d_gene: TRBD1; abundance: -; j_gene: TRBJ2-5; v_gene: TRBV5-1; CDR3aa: CASSLATQTGGVETQYF; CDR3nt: TGCGCCAGCAGCTTGGCCACCCAGACAGGGGGCGTGGAGACCCAGTACTTC
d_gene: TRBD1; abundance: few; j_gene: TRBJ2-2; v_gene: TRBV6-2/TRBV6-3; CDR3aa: CASSPSGQGTGGELFF; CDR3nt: TGTGCCAGCAGTCCCTCGGGACAGGGGACAGGCGGGGAGCTGTTTTTT
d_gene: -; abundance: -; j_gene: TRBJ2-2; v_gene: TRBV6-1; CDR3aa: CASGPYTFVLANTGELFF; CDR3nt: TGTGCCAGCGGTCCTTACACCTTCGTTCTAGCGAACACCGGGGAGCTGTTTTTT